This T cell receptor (beta chain) derives from a study of Graves' ophthalmopathy and Graves' hyperthyroidism. Overall study results and limits: In blood, most expanded thyroid clonotypes above 0.001 frequency were also detected. A roughly 81% specificity and about 90% sensitivity were achieved by a 13-signature model that separated ophthalmopathy from stable hyperthyroidism. With a specificity of around 76% and a sensitivity of approximately 68%, the model predicted ophthalmopathy progression.

Hyperthyroidism patients, all newly diagnosed, had under 2 months' duration and ages of 18 to 65. This CDR3 contains 17 residues. The germline V gene has CDR1 LNHDA and CDR2 SQIVND (reference sequence). V lost 4 bases to trimming and J lost 1 base; unmatched junction nucleotides: 9. The sample holds many counts of this clonotype. Its antigen is as yet unknown. TCR beta CDR3 amplification used RNA transcripts. HTBI primers primed a first-round RT-PCR, and a second-round multiplex PCR followed. TCRdb redid the calling of the multiplex PCR reads with MiXCR, one entry per CDR3 protein. Here the sample spans 400,000 or so distinct CDR3 sequences, roughly 15% being singletons.

This chain uses TRBV19 with TRBJ1-1; the match to TRBD1 covers 10 bases. Source material: peripheral blood. This sequence was found in a young woman with stable Graves' hyperthyroidism. CDR3 in amino acids: CASSTLTWDRGNTEAFF. The CDR3 DNA is TGTGCCAGTAGTACCCTGACTTGGGACAGGGGGAACACTGAAGCTTTCTTT.